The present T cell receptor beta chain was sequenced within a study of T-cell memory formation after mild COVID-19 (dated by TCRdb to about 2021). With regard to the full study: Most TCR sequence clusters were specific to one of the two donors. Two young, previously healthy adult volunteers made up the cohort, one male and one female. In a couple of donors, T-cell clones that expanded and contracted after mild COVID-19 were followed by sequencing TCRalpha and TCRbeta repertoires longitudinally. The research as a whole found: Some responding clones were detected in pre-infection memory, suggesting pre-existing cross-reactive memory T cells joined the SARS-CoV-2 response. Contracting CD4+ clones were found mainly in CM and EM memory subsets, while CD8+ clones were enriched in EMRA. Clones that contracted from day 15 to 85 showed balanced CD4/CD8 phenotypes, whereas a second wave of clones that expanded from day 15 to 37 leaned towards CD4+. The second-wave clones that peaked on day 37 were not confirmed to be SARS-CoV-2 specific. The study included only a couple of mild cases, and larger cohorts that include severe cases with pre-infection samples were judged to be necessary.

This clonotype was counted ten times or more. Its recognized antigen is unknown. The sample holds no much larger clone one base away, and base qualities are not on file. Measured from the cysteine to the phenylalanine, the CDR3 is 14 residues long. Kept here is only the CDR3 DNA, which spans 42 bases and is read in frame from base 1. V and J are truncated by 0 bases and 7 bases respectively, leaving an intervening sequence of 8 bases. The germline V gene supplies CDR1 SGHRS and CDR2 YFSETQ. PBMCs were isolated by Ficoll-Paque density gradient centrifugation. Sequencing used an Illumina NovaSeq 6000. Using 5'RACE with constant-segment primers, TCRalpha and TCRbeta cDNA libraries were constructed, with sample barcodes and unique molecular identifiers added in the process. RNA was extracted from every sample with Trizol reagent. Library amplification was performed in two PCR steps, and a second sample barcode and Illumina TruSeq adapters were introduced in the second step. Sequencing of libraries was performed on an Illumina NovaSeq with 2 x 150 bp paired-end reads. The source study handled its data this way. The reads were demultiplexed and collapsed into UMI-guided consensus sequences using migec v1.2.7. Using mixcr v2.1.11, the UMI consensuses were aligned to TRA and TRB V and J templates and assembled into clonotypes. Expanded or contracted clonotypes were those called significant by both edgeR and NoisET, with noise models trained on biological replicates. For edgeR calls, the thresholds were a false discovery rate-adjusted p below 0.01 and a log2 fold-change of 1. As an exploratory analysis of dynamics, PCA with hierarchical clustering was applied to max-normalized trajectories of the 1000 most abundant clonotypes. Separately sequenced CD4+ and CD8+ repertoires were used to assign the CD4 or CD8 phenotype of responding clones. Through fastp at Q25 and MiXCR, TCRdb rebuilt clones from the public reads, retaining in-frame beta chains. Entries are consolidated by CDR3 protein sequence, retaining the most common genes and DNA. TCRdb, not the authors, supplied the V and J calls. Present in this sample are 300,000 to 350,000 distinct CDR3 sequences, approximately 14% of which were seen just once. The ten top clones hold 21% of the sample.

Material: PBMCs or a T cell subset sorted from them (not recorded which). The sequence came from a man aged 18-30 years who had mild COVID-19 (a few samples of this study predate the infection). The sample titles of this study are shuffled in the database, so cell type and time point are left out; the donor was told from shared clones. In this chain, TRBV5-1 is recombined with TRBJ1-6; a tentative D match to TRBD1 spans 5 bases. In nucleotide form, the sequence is TGCGCCAGCAGCTTGGAGGGGATCAATTCACCCCTCCACTTT. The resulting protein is CASSLEGINSPLHF.